A single TCR beta chain is shown here with its context. Its antigen remains unknown. The data are from a study of CD8 T cells in Susac syndrome. Whole-study context: Within the sequenced Susac syndrome patient group, more than 5 exhibited active disease and fewer than ten were in remission.

Study-wide results and caveats: In Susac syndrome, CD8+ expansion was highest in TEMRA and active disease.

When the RNA was reverse transcribed, random hexamers were used with an input of about 0.5 to 1 ug. In TCRdb, the immunoSEQ multiplex PCR reads were re-called with MiXCR into one record per CDR3 protein. This table has 85,000 to 120,000 distinct CDR3 sequences, 94% appearing once. V was cut by 4 bases and J by 1 base, with 6 bases left in between. Germline V gene sequence: CDR1 SGHRS, CDR2 YFSETQ. The CDR3 consists of 13 residues. The sequencing sample was made of CD8+ T cells from PBMCs. The TCR sequence derives from a human donor with Susac syndrome. The genes are TRBV5-1 and TRBJ2-1, with D unclear. This CDR3 is CASSPPSYNEQFF. The CDR3 DNA is TGCGCCAGCAGCCCACCTTCCTACAATGAGCAGTTCTTC.